The 16 T cell receptor beta chains below come from one sample, sequenced in a study of beta chain features in type 1 diabetes. The authors reverse transcribed all of the isolated RNA, so sequencing captured expressed TCRB transcripts. Data came from immunoSEQ multiplex PCR; TCRdb stores just in-frame clones and leaves some out. The table shows some 110,000 clones, with about 17% occurring only once. Study conclusions and caveats: In every one of the four CD4+ subsets, TCRB CDR3s were moderately but significantly shorter in Type 1 diabetes patients.

These receptors have no known antigen. The specimen sequenced was central memory CD4+ T cells from blood. These TCRs come from a man aged 30 to 39 with type 1 diabetes.

The sample holds a few counts of this clone. The chain recombines TRBV4-3 with TRBJ2-7; TRBD1 is a possible D gene (6 bases). The V end was cut by 0 bases, the J end by 4 bases, with 10 bases between. Germline CDR1 and CDR2: LGHNA and YSLEER. The CDR3 consists of 14 residues. In nucleotides, the CDR3 is TGCGCCAGCAGCCAAGAGCAGGGGCCGTACGAGCAGTACTTC. It yields the protein CASSQEQGPYEQYF.

This clone occurred a few times. This rearrangement joins TRBV7-2 to TRBJ2-1; D is perhaps TRBD2 (5 bases). The CDR3 is made up of 13 amino acids. Germline lookup yields CDR1 SGHTA and CDR2 FQGNSA. The V gene lost 5 bases and the J gene lost 6 bases, with 11 bases spanning the gap. The CDR3 bases are TGTGCCAGCAGCCTCATGAGGGCCAATGAGCAGTTCTTC. Translated: CASSLMRANEQFF.

This clone has just a few counts. V and J are TRBV7-9 and TRBJ1-4; no definite D call. The CDR3 runs to 12 residues. Per the germline V gene, CDR1 is SEHNR and CDR2 is FQNEAQ (reference sequence). V lost 0 bases to trimming and J lost 7 bases, with 3 bases between them. The CDR3 sequence is CASSLATEKLFF. For the CDR3, the DNA is TGTGCCAGCAGCTTAGCGACTGAAAAACTGTTTTTT. The full variable domain, rest sourced from reference TRBV7-9 and TRBJ1-4, is DTGVSQNPRHKITKRGQNVTFRCDPISEHNRLYWYRQTLGQGPEFLTYFQNEAQLEKSRLLSDRFSAERPKGSFSTLEIQRTEQGDSAMYLCASSLATEKLFFGSGTQLSVL.

The V gene is TRBV6-5, the J gene TRBJ1-4; D remains ambiguous. Trimming pared 6 bases from V and 7 bases from J, leaving 12 bases between. The CDR3 runs 13 residues. Germline V gene sequence: CDR1 MNHEY, CDR2 SVGAGI. As DNA, the CDR3 is TGTGCCAGCAGGGAACTGCGGACTGAAAAACTGTTTTTT. Translation gives CASRELRTEKLFF.

The table lists this clone with a few counts. The V gene is TRBV4-3, the J gene TRBJ2-7; TRBD2 matches 9 bases. This CDR3 contains 16 residues. Germline values: CDR1 LGHNA, CDR2 YSLEER. The V gene end was trimmed by 0 bases and the J gene end by 5 bases; junction bases not matched to a gene: 8. For the CDR3, the DNA is TGCGCCAGCAGCCAAGAAACGGCGGGGGGGCGGAACGAGCAGTACTTC. Translating it yields CASSQETAGGRNEQYF.

This clone was found many times. The rearrangement links TRBV28 to TRBJ1-2; TRBD1 might be the D (5 bases). Germline loops: CDR1 MDHEN, CDR2 SYDVKM. The CDR3 consists of 15 residues. V was shortened by 7 bases and J by 4 bases, with 19 bases between the two germline ends. The CDR3: CASTRGGLKVYGYTF. As DNA, the CDR3 is TGTGCCAGCACCCGGGGGGGATTGAAAGTCTATGGCTACACCTTC.

There are many counts of this clone. The V call is TRBV9, the J call TRBJ2-5; 8 bases align to TRBD1. V trimming: 4 bases; J trimming: 2 bases; junction bases outside the gene matches: 10. The germline gives CDR1 SGDLS, CDR2 YYNGEE. This CDR3 comprises 16 residues. CDR3 nucleotide sequence: TGTGCCAGCAGCTCCTTCGGGACAGGCCCTCAAGAGACCCAGTACTTC. Protein sequence: CASSSFGTGPQETQYF.

DNA of the CDR3: TGCGCCAGCAGCCCCGGACAGGGGGCAGGAAATGAGCAGTTCTTC. It translates to CASSPGQGAGNEQFF. The V call is TRBV5-1, the J call TRBJ2-1, with 11 bases lining up with TRBD1. Germline V lookup: CDR1 SGHRS, CDR2 YFSETQ. This CDR3 spans 15 amino acids. After removal of 4 bases from V and 7 bases from J, the junction contained 7 bases not matched to a gene.

The rearrangement uses TRBV7-2 and TRBJ1-6; D is unclear. CDR1 is SGHTA, CDR2 FQGNSA, per germline. V gave up 4 bases and J gave up 7 bases, with 14 bases separating them. This CDR3 region has 15 residues. CDR3 nucleotides: TGTGCCAGCAGCTCCCCCACCTGGGAGAATTCACCCCTCCACTTT. Translated: CASSSPTWENSPLHF. The entire variable domain, with the rest obtained from reference TRBV7-2 and TRBJ1-6, is as follows: GAGVSQSPSNKVTEKGKDVELRCDPISGHTALYWYRQSLGQGLEFLIYFQGNSAPDKSGLPSDRFSAERTGGSVSTLTIQRTQQEDSAVYLCASSSPTWENSPLHFGNGTRLTVT.

V usage is TRBV7-2 and J usage is TRBJ2-5, with D uncertain. This CDR3 contains 14 residues. In germline, CDR1 is SGHTA, CDR2 FQGNSA. Deletions cut 4 bases from V and 5 bases from J, with 14 bases between. The CDR3 DNA reads TGTGCCAGCAGCTCTGGCCTCCGACTGGAGACCCAGTACTTC. Its protein product is CASSSGLRLETQYF.

The V call is TRBV30, the J call TRBJ1-3; D unresolved. The germline gives CDR1 GTSNPN, CDR2 SVGIG (reference sequence). V lost 0 bases and J 1 base, leaving 7 bases between the germline ends. The length of the CDR3 is 14 residues. The CDR3 spells CAWSVERSGNTIYF. For the CDR3, the DNA is TGTGCCTGGAGTGTAGAAAGATCTGGAAACACCATATATTTT.

V is TRBV9 and J is TRBJ1-3; D is perhaps TRBD1 (5 bases). Trimming left V 6 bases short and J 4 bases short, with 14 bases between. This CDR3 has 14 residues. CDR1 and CDR2 from the germline V gene are SGDLS and YYNGEE. CDR3 nucleotide sequence: TGTGCCAGCACCCAGGGAGGGGTCGGAAACACCATATATTTT. Residues: CASTQGGVGNTIYF.

In its sample, this clone was seen a few times. The V call is TRBV7-2, the J call TRBJ2-5, with 7 positions matching TRBD2. V dropped 6 bases and J dropped 5; count of bases not matched to a gene: 12. The CDR3 spans 15 residues. Per germline, CDR1 SGHTA and CDR2 FQGNSA. CDR3 in DNA: TGTGCCAGCAGGAGGGAGGGATTTTATGGGGAGACCCAGTACTTC. Translation gives CASRREGFYGETQYF.

This clone was recorded a few times. The rearrangement joins TRBV5-1 to TRBJ2-5, with 11 nucleotides matching TRBD2. After removal of 4 bases from V and 1 base from J, the junction contained 9 bases not matched to a gene. Per the germline V gene, CDR1 is SGHRS and CDR2 is YFSETQ. The CDR3 runs to 17 residues. This CDR3 reads CASSLTGTSGPQETQYF. DNA for the CDR3: TGCGCCAGCAGCCTAACAGGGACTAGCGGACCCCAAGAGACCCAGTACTTC.

This rearrangement joins TRBV7-3 to TRBJ2-3; 7 bases align to TRBD2. The CDR3 sequence is 17 residues long. V trimming: 2 bases; J trimming: 0 bases; junction bases outside the gene matches: 8. Germline lookup yields CDR1 SGHTA and CDR2 FQGTGA. CDR3 loop: CASSLGVRGTSTDTQYF. In DNA form, the CDR3 reads TGTGCCAGCAGCTTAGGGGTGCGGGGGACCAGCACAGATACGCAGTATTTT.

This clone has a handful of counts. Here the CDR3 DNA reads TGTGCCAGCAGCCAAGATCTAGCCTCCTACGAGCAGTACTTC. Translated, it gives CASSQDLASYEQYF. This chain links TRBV14 with TRBJ2-7, with a weak D call TRBD2 (5 bases). V dropped 0 bases and J dropped 0 bases, with 6 bases sitting between them. The CDR3 sequence is 14 residues long. Germline V gene sequence: CDR1 SGHDN, CDR2 FVKESK.